The T cell receptor (beta chain) under discussion was sequenced for a study of OX40 agonist ivuxolimab in advanced cancers. Study outcomes and limitations: The antigen specificity of the peripheral T cells (those that were expanded) was not determined.

About this clone: Its cognate antigen is unknown.

CDR3 length: 15 residues. The V gene's germline CDR1 is MNHNS and CDR2 SASEGT. V lost 4 bases and J lost 3; bases outside the gene matches: 3. Autoimmune disease history or systemic immunosuppression excluded patients. Libraries were prepared by immunoSEQ multiplex PCR; TCRdb keeps only in-frame clonotypes and omits some of them. This table holds about 96,000 clones, less than 85% found once. Here the sequenced sample was CD4+ or CD8+ T cells sorted from blood, taken in a trial of the OX40 agonist ivuxolimab. This receptor was taken from an adult with an advanced solid tumor such as melanoma, head and neck, liver or kidney cancer. This chain connects TRBV6-1 to TRBJ2-6, with TRBD2 identical over 7 bases. Written as DNA, the CDR3 is TGTGCCAGCAGTGGCCTAGCGGTTGGGGCCAACGTCCTGACTTTC. It codes for CASSGLAVGANVLTF.